This is a list of T cell receptor beta chains from one sample in a study of post-analysis software for immune sequencing data. TCRdb processed the PCR reads anew with MiXCR; each CDR3 protein has one entry. The sample has about 210,000 distinct CDR3 sequences; roughly 30% are singletons. Specimen: blood. The receptors shown here come from a girl between 2 and 17 years old with multiple sclerosis. Both conserved end residues are part of each CDR3. Each record gives: CDR3 protein, V gene, CDR3 length.

CASSHRTSVHEQYF TRBV3-1 14
CASIDRPLDGYTF TRBV6-1 13
CSASPRQVTDTQYF TRBV20-1 14
CSARGGQFNQPQHF TRBV20-1 14
CASSFTGEGSYEQYF TRBV5-1 15
CTSSDRAGTPASAWYF TRBV6-1 16
CASSPQTGLTSHYGYTF TRBV2 17
CSHYGEGGTEAFF TRBV29-1 13
CSASRGEQFF TRBV20-1 10
CASTLIPGGGQPQHF TRBV28 15
CASSFSGGASDAQYF TRBV5-1 15
CASSKARGNTDEQYF TRBV28 15
CASSLEPYEQYF TRBV12-3/TRBV12-4 12
CSAEPTAAFRYEQYF TRBV20-1 15
CASSLGTAPYEQYF TRBV7-9 14
CASSKWSEGQLRFDTQYF TRBV21-1 18
CASSWGETRYEQYF TRBV5-1 14
CASIEQGAEYEQYF TRBV28 14
CASSELGKPMGQETQYF TRBV6-1 17
CASSSLRDRGRSNYGYTF TRBV28 18
CASRGQLAGYTF TRBV28 12
CSVGSSSYNEQFF TRBV29-1 13
CASSPFGGPSSHEQFF TRBV18 16
CASRREKNTEAFF TRBV5-1 13
CASSHGTDSYEQYF TRBV5-1 14
CASSYSVYAGEGETQYF TRBV6-5 17
CSARTYIAKTSYEQYF TRBV20-1 16
CASSERPSGRSYEQYF TRBV10-2 16
CASRYRVLNTEAFF TRBV2 14